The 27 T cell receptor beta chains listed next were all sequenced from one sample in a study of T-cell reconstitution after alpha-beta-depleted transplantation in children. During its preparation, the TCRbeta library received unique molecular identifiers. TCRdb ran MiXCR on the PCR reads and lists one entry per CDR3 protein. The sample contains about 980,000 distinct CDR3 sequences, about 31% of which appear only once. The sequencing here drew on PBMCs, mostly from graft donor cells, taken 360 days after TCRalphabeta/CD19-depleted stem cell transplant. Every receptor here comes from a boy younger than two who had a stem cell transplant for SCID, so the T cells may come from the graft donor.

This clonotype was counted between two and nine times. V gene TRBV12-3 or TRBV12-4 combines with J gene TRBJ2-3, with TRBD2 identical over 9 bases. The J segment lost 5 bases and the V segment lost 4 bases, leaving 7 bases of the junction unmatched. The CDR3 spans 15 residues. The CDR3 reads CASSSSGGLGDTQYF. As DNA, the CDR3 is TGTGCCAGCAGTTCCAGCGGGGGGCTGGGAGATACGCAGTATTTT.

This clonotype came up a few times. CDR3 protein: CASSPQGTWQDGYTF. The CDR3 region has the DNA TGTGCCAGCAGCCCACAGGGAACGTGGCAAGATGGCTACACCTTC. The chain uses TRBV7-9 and TRBJ1-2, with a possible D match to TRBD1 (6 bases). Deletions cut 5 bases from V and 6 bases from J, with 19 bases between. CDR1 is SEHNR and CDR2 is FQNEAQ in the germline V gene (reference sequence). The CDR3 is 15 residues long.

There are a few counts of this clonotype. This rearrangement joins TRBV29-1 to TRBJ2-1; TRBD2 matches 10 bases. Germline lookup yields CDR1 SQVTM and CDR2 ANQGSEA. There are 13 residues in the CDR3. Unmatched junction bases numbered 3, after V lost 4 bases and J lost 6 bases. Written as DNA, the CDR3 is TGCAGCGTTGTACTAGCGGGGATCAATGAGCAGTTCTTC. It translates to CSVVLAGINEQFF.

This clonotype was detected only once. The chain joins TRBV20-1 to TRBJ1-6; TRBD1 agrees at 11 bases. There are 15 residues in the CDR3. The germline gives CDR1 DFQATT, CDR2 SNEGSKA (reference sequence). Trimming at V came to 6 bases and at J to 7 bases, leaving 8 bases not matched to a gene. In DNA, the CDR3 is TGCAGTGCCAGTCGCGGACAGGGGGCAAATTCACCCCTCCACTTT. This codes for CSASRGQGANSPLHF.

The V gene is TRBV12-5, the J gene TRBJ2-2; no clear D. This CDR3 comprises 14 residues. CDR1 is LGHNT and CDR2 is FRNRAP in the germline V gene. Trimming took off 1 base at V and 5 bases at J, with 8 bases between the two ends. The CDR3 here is CASGLDTWTGELFF. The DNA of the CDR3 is TGTGCTAGTGGTTTGGACACCTGGACCGGGGAGCTGTTTTTT.

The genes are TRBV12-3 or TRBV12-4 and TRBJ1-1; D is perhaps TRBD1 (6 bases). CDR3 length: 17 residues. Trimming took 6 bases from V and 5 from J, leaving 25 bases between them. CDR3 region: CASSRYLDRAPRTEAFF. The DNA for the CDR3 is TGTGCCAGCAGCCGTTACCTGGACAGAGCGCCCAGGACTGAAGCTTTCTTT.

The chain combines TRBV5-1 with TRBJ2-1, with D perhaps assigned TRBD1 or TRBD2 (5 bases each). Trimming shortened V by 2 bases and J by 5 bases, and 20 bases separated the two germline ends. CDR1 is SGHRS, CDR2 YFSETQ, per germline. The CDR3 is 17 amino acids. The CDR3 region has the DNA TGCGCCAGCAGCTTACCTCTCCCCGGGACGGAAAACAATGAGCAGTTCTTC. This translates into CASSLPLPGTENNEQFF.

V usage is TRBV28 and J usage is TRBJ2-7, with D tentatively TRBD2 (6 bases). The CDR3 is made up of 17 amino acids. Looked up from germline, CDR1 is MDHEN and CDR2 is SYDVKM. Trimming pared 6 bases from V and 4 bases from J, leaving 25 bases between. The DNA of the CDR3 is TGTGCCAGCAGCCCCCCTGATTGGGGACTTTTTTGGTACGAGCAGTACTTC. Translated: CASSPPDWGLFWYEQYF.

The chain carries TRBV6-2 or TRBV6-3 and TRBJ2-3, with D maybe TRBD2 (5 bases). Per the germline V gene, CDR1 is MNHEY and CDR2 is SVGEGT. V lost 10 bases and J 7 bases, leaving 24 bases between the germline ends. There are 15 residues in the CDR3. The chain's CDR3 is CAIERAVPYRYTQYF. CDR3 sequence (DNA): TGTGCCATCGAGCGAGCGGTCCCCTATCGGTATACGCAGTATTTT.

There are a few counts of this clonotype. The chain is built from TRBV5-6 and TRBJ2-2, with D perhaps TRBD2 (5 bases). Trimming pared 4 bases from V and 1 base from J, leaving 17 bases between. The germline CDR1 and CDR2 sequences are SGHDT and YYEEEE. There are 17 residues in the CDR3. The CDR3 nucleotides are TGTGCCAGCAGCCCTTTGGACTCCCGCAGGAACACCGGGGAGCTGTTTTTT. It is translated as CASSPLDSRRNTGELFF.

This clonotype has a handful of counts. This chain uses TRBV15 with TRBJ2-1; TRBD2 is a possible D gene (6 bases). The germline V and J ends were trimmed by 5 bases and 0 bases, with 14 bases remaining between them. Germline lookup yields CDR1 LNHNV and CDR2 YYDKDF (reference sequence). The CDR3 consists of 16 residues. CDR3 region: CATSFRGGSSYNEQFF. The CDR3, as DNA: TGTGCCACCAGCTTTCGTGGGGGGAGCTCCTACAATGAGCAGTTCTTC.

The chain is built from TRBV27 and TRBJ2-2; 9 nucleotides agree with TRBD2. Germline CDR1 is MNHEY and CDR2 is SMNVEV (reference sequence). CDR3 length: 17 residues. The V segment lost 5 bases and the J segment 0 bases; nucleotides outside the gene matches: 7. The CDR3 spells CASSGPAGGPNTGELFF. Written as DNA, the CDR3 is TGTGCCAGCAGTGGGCCAGCGGGGGGACCGAACACCGGGGAGCTGTTTTTT.

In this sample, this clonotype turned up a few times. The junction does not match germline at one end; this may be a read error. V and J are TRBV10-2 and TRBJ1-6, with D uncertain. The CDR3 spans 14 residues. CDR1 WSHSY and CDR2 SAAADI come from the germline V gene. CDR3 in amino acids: CASSESNYNSPLHF. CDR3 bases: TGCGCCAGCAGTGAGTCGAACTATAATTCACCCCTCCATTTT.

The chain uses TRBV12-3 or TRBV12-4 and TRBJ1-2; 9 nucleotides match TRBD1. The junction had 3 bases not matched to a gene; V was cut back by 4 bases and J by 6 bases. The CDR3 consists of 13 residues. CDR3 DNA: TGTGCCAGCAGTTGGACAGGGGCGGATGGCTACACCTTC. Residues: CASSWTGADGYTF.

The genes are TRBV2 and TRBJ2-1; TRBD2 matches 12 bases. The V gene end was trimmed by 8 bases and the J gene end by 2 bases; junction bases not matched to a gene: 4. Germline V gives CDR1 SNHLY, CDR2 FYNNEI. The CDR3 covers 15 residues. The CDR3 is CASATSGGPYNEQFF. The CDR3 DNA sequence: TGTGCCAGCGCTACTAGCGGGGGGCCCTACAATGAGCAGTTCTTC.

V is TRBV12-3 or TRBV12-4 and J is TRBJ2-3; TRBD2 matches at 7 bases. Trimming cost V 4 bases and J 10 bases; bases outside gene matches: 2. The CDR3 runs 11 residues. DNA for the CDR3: TGTGCCAGCAGTTCAGGGAGGGCGCAGTATTTT. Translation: CASSSGRAQYF.

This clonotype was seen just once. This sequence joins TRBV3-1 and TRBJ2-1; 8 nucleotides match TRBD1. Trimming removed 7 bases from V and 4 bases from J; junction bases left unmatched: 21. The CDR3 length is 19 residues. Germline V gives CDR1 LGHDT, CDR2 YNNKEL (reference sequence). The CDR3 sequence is CASTQVGIRQGSRYNEQFF. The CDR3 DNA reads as TGTGCCAGCACCCAGGTTGGGATAAGACAGGGGTCAAGGTACAATGAGCAGTTCTTC.

The CDR3 reads CASSLGRPGEAFF. Written as DNA, the CDR3 is TGTGCCAGCAGTCTCGGACGACCTGGCGAAGCTTTCTTT. The chain joins TRBV6-2 or TRBV6-3 to TRBJ1-1; D call uncertain. V was trimmed by 5 bases and J by 8 bases, leaving 15 bases between them. Germline V gene lookup returns CDR1 MNHEY and CDR2 SVGEGT. CDR3 length equals 13 residues.

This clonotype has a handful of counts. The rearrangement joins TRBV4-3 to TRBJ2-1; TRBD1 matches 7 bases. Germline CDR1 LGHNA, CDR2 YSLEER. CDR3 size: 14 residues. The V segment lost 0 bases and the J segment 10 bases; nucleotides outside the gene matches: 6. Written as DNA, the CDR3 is TGCGCCAGCAGCCAAGACCACAGGGGTTGGGAGCAGTTCTTC. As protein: CASSQDHRGWEQFF.

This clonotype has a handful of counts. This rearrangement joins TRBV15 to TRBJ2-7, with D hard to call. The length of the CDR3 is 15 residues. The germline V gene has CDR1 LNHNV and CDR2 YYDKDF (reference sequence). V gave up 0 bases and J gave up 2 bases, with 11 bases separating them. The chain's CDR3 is CATSRDRVGAYEQYF. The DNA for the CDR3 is TGTGCCACCAGCAGAGACCGGGTGGGCGCCTACGAGCAGTACTTC.

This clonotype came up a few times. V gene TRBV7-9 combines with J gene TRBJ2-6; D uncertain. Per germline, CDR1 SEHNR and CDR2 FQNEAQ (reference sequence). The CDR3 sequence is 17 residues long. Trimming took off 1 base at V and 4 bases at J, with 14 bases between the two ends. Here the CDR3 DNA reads TGTGCCAGCAGCTTAGTTTCCTCGTGGAGAGGGGCCAACGTCCTGACTTTC. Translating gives CASSLVSSWRGANVLTF. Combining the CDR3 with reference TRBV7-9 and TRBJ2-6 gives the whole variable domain DTGVSQNPRHKITKRGQNVTFRCDPISEHNRLYWYRQTLGQGPEFLTYFQNEAQLEKSRLLSDRFSAERPKGSFSTLEIQRTEQGDSAMYLCASSLVSSWRGANVLTFGAGSRLTVL.

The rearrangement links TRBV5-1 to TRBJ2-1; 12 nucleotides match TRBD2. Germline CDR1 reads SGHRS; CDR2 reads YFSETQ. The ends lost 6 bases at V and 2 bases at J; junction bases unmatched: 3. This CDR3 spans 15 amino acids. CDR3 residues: CASNGLAGTYNEQFF. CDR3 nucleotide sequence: TGCGCCAGCAACGGACTAGCGGGGACCTACAATGAGCAGTTCTTC.

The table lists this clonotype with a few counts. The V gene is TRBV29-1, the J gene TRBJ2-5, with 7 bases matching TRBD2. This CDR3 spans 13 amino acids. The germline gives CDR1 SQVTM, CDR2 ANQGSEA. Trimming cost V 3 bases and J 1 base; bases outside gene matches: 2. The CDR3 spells CSVEGGIQETQYF. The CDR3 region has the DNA TGCAGCGTTGAGGGGGGGATCCAAGAGACCCAGTACTTC. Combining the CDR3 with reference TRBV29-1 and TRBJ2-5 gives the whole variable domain SAVISQKPSRDICQRGTSLTIQCQVDSQVTMMFWYRQQPGQSLTLIATANQGSEATYESGFVIDKFPISRPNLTFSTLTVSNMSPEDSSIYLCSVEGGIQETQYFGPGTRLLVL.

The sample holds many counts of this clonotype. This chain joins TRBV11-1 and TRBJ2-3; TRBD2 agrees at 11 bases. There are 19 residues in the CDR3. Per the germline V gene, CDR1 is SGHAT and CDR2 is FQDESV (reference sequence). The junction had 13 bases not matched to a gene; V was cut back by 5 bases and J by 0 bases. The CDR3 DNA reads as TGTGCCAGCAGCCTACTTAGCGGGGGGGGCGTCGGAAGCACAGATACGCAGTATTTT. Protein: CASSLLSGGGVGSTDTQYF.

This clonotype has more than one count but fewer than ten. The CDR3 sequence: CASSQQGSEQFF. CDR3 in DNA: TGCGCCAGCAGCCAACAGGGAAGTGAGCAGTTCTTC. The chain is built from TRBV5-1 and TRBJ2-1, with D perhaps TRBD1 (6 bases). CDR3 length: 12 residues. CDR1 and CDR2 (germline): SGHRS, YFSETQ. Trimming took off 4 bases at V and 9 bases at J, with 11 bases between the two ends.

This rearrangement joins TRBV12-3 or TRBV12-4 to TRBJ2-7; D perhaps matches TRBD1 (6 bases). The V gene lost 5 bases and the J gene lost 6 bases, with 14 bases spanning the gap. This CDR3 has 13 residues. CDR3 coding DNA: TGTGCCAGCAGTCCCTGGACAGTTTCCGAGCAGTACTTC. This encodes CASSPWTVSEQYF.

This chain's CDR3 is CASSKYTSNEQFF. CDR3 DNA sequence: TGTGCCAGCAGTAAATATACAAGTAATGAGCAGTTCTTC. The V gene is TRBV2, the J gene TRBJ2-1; D gene ambiguous. The ends were cut back, 5 bases at V and 7 bases at J, with 12 bases in the middle. Germline CDR1 is SNHLY and CDR2 is FYNNEI. The CDR3 is 13 residues long.